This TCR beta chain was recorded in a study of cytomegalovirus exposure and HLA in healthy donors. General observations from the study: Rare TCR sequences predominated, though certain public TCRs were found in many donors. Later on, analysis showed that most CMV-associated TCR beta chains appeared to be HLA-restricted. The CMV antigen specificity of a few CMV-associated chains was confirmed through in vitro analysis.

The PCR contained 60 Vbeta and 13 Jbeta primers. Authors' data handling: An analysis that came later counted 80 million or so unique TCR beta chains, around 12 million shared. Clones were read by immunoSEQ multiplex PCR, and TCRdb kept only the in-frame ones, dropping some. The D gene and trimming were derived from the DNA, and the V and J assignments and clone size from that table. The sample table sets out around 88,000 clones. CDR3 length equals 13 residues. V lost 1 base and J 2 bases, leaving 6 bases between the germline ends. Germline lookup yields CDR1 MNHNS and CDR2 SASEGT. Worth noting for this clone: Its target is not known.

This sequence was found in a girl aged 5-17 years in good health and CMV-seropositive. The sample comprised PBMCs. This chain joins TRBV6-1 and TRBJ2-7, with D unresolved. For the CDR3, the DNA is TGTGCCAGCAGTGAAGACGGAGCCTACGAGCAGTACTTC. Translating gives CASSEDGAYEQYF.